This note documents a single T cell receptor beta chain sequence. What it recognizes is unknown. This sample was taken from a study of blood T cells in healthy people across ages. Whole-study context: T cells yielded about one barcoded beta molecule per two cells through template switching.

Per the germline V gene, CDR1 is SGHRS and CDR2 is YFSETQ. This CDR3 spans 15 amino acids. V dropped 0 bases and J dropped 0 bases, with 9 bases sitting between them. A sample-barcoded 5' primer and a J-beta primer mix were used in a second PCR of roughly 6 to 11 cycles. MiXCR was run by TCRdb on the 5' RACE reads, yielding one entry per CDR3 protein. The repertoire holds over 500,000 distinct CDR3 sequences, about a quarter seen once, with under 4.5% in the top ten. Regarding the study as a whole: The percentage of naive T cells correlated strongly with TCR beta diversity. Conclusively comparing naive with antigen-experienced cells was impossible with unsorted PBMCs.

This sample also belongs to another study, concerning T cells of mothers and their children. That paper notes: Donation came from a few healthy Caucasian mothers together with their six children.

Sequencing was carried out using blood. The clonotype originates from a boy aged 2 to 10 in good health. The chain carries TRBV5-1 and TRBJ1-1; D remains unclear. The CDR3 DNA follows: TGCGCCAGCAGCTTGGGGGAAAAAATGAACACTGAAGCTTTCTTT. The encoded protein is CASSLGEKMNTEAFF.